These 31 T cell receptor beta chains share one sample of origin, sequenced in a study of shared clonotypes between healthy human individuals. Naive CD8 cells, CD45RO-negative and positively selected for CCR7, excluded terminally differentiated effector memory CD45RA+ cells. Here immunoSEQ multiplex PCR was the method, and the copy in TCRdb shows in-frame clones only, minus some. Of 600,000 or so clones listed, 95% to 98% are singletons. Sequenced material: naive CD8+ T cells sorted from blood. These receptors were collected from a man aged 25 to 40 in good health.

With respect to this clone: Different DNA sequences within this sample yield the same CDR3. This rearrangement joins TRBV7-9 to TRBJ2-1; D not certain. Germline V gene lookup returns CDR1 SEHNR and CDR2 FQNEAQ (reference sequence). Trimming took 1 base from V and 4 from J, leaving 5 bases between them. The CDR3 spans 13 residues. CDR3 residues: CASSLVQYNEQFF. In DNA, the CDR3 is TGTGCCAGCAGCTTAGTACAGTACAATGAGCAGTTCTTC.

In this sample, this clone turned up once. The V call is TRBV13, the J call TRBJ2-1; 8 bases agree with TRBD1. The germline CDR1 and CDR2 sequences are PRHDT and FYEKMQ (reference sequence). CDR3 length: 13 amino acids. J gave up 8 bases and V 7 bases, and 7 bases lay outside the gene matches. The CDR3 is CASMAGGLDEQFF. CDR3 nucleotide sequence: TGTGCCAGCATGGCAGGGGGCTTAGATGAGCAGTTCTTC. Based on the CDR3 plus reference TRBV13 and TRBJ2-1, the full variable domain is AAGVIQSPRHLIKEKRETATLKCYPIPRHDTVYWYQQGPGQDPQFLISFYEKMQSDKGSIPDRFSAQQFSDYHSELNMSSLELGDSALYFCASMAGGLDEQFFGPGTRLTVL.

The CDR3 coding sequence is TGCAGTGCTTCCGTAATAGGCTGGCTGTTTTTT. Amino acid sequence: CSASVIGWLFF. The chain is built from TRBV20-1 and TRBJ1-4; D gene ambiguous. Germline lookup yields CDR1 DFQATT and CDR2 SNEGSKA (reference sequence). The CDR3 is 11 residues long. Trimming pared 5 bases from V and 14 bases from J, leaving 15 bases between.

The genes are TRBV19 and TRBJ1-5; D ambiguous. This CDR3 is built from 14 residues. Germline CDR1 is LNHDA and CDR2 is SQIVND (reference sequence). The germline V and J ends were trimmed by 7 bases and 6 bases, with 16 bases remaining between them. CDR3 region: CASTQAEGSQPQHF. The DNA of the CDR3 is TGTGCCAGTACCCAGGCGGAGGGATCTCAGCCCCAGCATTTT.

V is TRBV19 and J is TRBJ2-7, with D unclear. V was shortened by 7 bases and J by 6 bases, with 13 bases between the two germline ends. CDR3 size: 12 residues. Germline V CDR1 and CDR2: LNHDA, SQIVND (reference sequence). The CDR3 region is CASIGSLGEQYF. The CDR3 nucleotides read TGTGCCAGTATAGGATCTCTTGGCGAGCAGTACTTC.

This chain connects TRBV25-1 to TRBJ1-3; D is ambiguous. The CDR3 has 15 residues. The V end was cut by 9 bases, the J end by 0 bases, with 15 bases between. Germline CDR1 is MGHDK and CDR2 is SYGVNS. CDR3 sequence: CASRGWTDSGNTIYF. DNA of the CDR3: TGTGCCAGTCGAGGTTGGACGGACTCTGGAAACACCATATATTTT.

The J gene is TRBJ2-5, the V gene TRBV7-2; D assignment may be TRBD1 or TRBD2 (5 bases each). CDR1 and CDR2 from the germline V gene are SGHTA and FQGNSA. This CDR3 comprises 15 residues. V was pared by 1 base and J by 2 bases, with 11 bases between. The CDR3 DNA sequence: TGTGCCAGCAGCTTAGGGGACCTGGTACAAGAGACCCAGTACTTC. It translates to CASSLGDLVQETQYF.

The rearrangement uses TRBV27 and TRBJ2-7, with D possibly being TRBD1 (6 bases). Germline CDR1 is MNHEY and CDR2 is SMNVEV (reference sequence). V lost 7 bases to trimming and J lost 3 bases, with 10 bases between them. CDR3 length equals 12 residues. Written as DNA, the CDR3 is TGTGCCAGCATGGACAGTTACTACGAGCAGTACTTC. This gives the protein CASMDSYYEQYF.

This rearrangement joins TRBV11-2 to TRBJ2-1; 7 nucleotides match TRBD2. Germline CDR1 reads SGHAT; CDR2 reads FQNNGV. The CDR3 runs 13 residues. V lost 6 bases to trimming and J lost 9 bases; unmatched junction nucleotides: 8. The CDR3 DNA is TGTGCCAGCAGGCTTACTAGCGTTTTTGAGCAGTTCTTC. Translation: CASRLTSVFEQFF.

This rearrangement joins TRBV7-9 to TRBJ1-5; a possible D gene is TRBD1 (6 bases). This CDR3 has 14 residues. The germline CDR1 and CDR2 sequences are SEHNR and FQNEAQ (reference sequence). V shed 3 bases and J shed 9 bases, with 15 bases lying between them. The CDR3 loop is CASSFSDSPAPQHF. The CDR3 region has the DNA TGTGCCAGCAGCTTCTCGGACAGCCCGGCGCCCCAGCATTTT.

This chain uses TRBV13 with TRBJ2-3; 8 nucleotides match TRBD2. Germline V gene data show CDR1 as PRHDT and CDR2 as FYEKMQ (reference sequence). V was pared by 4 bases and J by 2 bases, with 5 bases of the junction left unmatched. The CDR3 consists of 15 residues. CDR3 region: CASSSPGGATDTQYF. The CDR3 bases are TGTGCCAGCAGCTCCCCGGGAGGGGCCACAGATACGCAGTATTTT.

The chain recombines TRBV13 with TRBJ2-1; D may be TRBD1 (6 bases). The ends were cut back, 1 base at V and 5 bases at J, with 15 bases in the middle. Germline CDR1 PRHDT, CDR2 FYEKMQ (reference sequence). CDR3 length: 16 residues. The CDR3 protein is CASSLAVLGDNNEQFF. The CDR3 coding sequence is TGTGCCAGCAGCTTAGCGGTTCTAGGGGACAACAATGAGCAGTTCTTC.

This rearrangement joins TRBV15 to TRBJ1-1; TRBD1 is a possible D gene (5 bases). CDR1 LNHNV and CDR2 YYDKDF come from the germline V gene (reference sequence). This CDR3 comprises 15 residues. Between the trimmed V and J ends, which lost 2 bases and 3 bases, there was a span of 13 bases. The CDR3 sequence is CATSRPGSGYTEAFF. In DNA, the CDR3 is TGTGCCACCAGCAGACCGGGGTCAGGGTACACTGAAGCTTTCTTT.

With respect to this clone: The same CDR3 can be traced to other DNA sequences in this sample. The chain employs TRBV27 and TRBJ1-5; a possible D gene is TRBD1 (5 bases). CDR3 length: 15 amino acids. V lost 0 bases, J lost 3 bases, and 9 bases lay in between. Per the germline V gene, CDR1 is MNHEY and CDR2 is SMNVEV (reference sequence). The CDR3 sequence: CASSLSRGSNQPQHF. CDR3 sequence (DNA): TGTGCCAGCAGTTTATCAAGGGGATCCAATCAGCCCCAGCATTTT.

This clone was counted once. The chain couples TRBV15 to TRBJ2-1, with D possibly TRBD2 on 5 matching bases. Germline CDR1 and CDR2: LNHNV and YYDKDF (reference sequence). This CDR3 is built from 15 residues. V was trimmed by 5 bases and J by 3 bases, leaving 14 bases between them. Here the CDR3 DNA reads TGTGCCACCAGCTCCCTGGCTAGCAGCTACAATGAGCAGTTCTTC. Translation: CATSSLASSYNEQFF.

In this sample, this clone turned up once. The J gene is TRBJ2-7, the V gene TRBV13; 7 bases fit TRBD2. The germline V gene has CDR1 PRHDT and CDR2 FYEKMQ (reference sequence). CDR3 length: 17 amino acids. The V gene end was trimmed by 4 bases and the J gene end by 0 bases; junction bases not matched to a gene: 12. The DNA of the CDR3 is TGTGCCAGCAGCTCCCACCTTGCGGGGGTGAGCTCCTACGAGCAGTACTTC. This gives the protein CASSSHLAGVSSYEQYF.

The chain combines TRBV27 with TRBJ2-7; a possible D gene is TRBD1 (8 bases). Germline V gene lookup returns CDR1 MNHEY and CDR2 SMNVEV (reference sequence). The CDR3 contains 16 residues. V dropped 6 bases and J dropped 0 bases, with 18 bases sitting between them. The CDR3 bases are TGTGCCAGCAGCCCCGGACAGGGAGGGACCTCCTACGAGCAGTACTTC. Its translation: CASSPGQGGTSYEQYF.

The V and J genes are TRBV9 and TRBJ2-1; a weak D match, TRBD2 (5 bases). Germline CDR1 and CDR2: SGDLS and YYNGEE. V was trimmed by 0 bases and J by 7 bases, leaving 11 bases between them. The CDR3 loop spans 14 amino acids. The CDR3 is CASSVARTQNEQFF. CDR3 DNA sequence: TGTGCCAGCAGCGTAGCTCGGACTCAAAATGAGCAGTTCTTC.

This chain connects TRBV7-9 to TRBJ1-4, with unresolved D. With 0 bases removed from V and 14 bases from J, the gap between germline ends came to 13 bases. The CDR3 consists of 13 residues. Germline lookup yields CDR1 SEHNR and CDR2 FQNEAQ (reference sequence). CDR3 loop: CASSLALDAGLFF. The CDR3 nucleotides are TGTGCCAGCAGCTTAGCGCTGGACGCGGGGCTGTTTTTT. The full variable domain, with the rest looked up from reference TRBV7-9 and TRBJ1-4, is DTGVSQNPRHKITKRGQNVTFRCDPISEHNRLYWYRQTLGQGPEFLTYFQNEAQLEKSRLLSDRFSAERPKGSFSTLEIQRTEQGDSAMYLCASSLALDAGLFFGSGTQLSVL.

The chain employs TRBV7-2 and TRBJ2-3; the D gene is possibly TRBD2 (6 bases). This CDR3 has 17 amino acids. Looked up from germline, CDR1 is SGHTA and CDR2 is FQGNSA. Trimming pared 3 bases from V and 0 bases from J, leaving 16 bases between. CDR3 protein: CASSFRRGGGSTDTQYF. In DNA, the CDR3 is TGTGCCAGCAGCTTTCGTCGCGGTGGGGGGAGCACAGATACGCAGTATTTT.

The gene calls are TRBV27 and TRBJ2-2, with no clear D. There are 15 residues in the CDR3. V dropped 2 bases and J dropped 6 bases, with 13 bases sitting between them. CDR1 MNHEY and CDR2 SMNVEV come from the germline V gene (reference sequence). The CDR3 DNA reads as TGTGCCAGCAGTTTAGTCCCCCCACCGGCCGGGGAGCTGTTTTTT. Translated: CASSLVPPPAGELFF.

The J gene is TRBJ2-7, the V gene TRBV5-1, with no clear D. This CDR3 has 12 amino acids. Germline V gene data show CDR1 as SGHRS and CDR2 as YFSETQ. Trimming removed 7 bases from V and 6 bases from J, with 14 bases in between. For the CDR3, the DNA is TGCGCCAGCCAAGGAGCGAACCTCGAGCAGTACTTC. Translation gives CASQGANLEQYF.

In this sample, this clone turned up once. The chain carries TRBV21-1 and TRBJ2-1; the table assigns TRBD2, which was not confirmed against the DNA. TRBV21-1 is deemed a pseudogene. The CDR3 contains 17 residues. The chain's CDR3 is CASSKGFSEPCYNEQFF. The CDR3 nucleotides read TGTGCCAGCAGCAAAGGGTTCTCCGAGCCCTGCTACAATGAGCAGTTCTTC.

The rearrangement joins TRBV11-3 to TRBJ2-1; D unclear. Germline V CDR1 and CDR2: SGHNT, YENEEA. V lost 5 bases and J 2 bases, leaving 13 bases between the germline ends. This CDR3 is built from 15 residues. CDR3 DNA: TGTGCCAGCAGCCCTATGGAGATCCCCTACAATGAGCAGTTCTTC. Its protein product is CASSPMEIPYNEQFF.

V is TRBV19 and J is TRBJ2-1, with 7 bases matching TRBD2. V lost 5 bases and J lost 2; bases outside the gene matches: 6. The germline gives CDR1 LNHDA, CDR2 SQIVND (reference sequence). This CDR3 spans 15 amino acids. The CDR3 nucleotides are TGTGCCAGTAGTGTCGAGACTAGCCCCTACAATGAGCAGTTCTTC. Translation: CASSVETSPYNEQFF.

V is TRBV7-9 and J is TRBJ2-7, with 12 bases lining up with TRBD2. The CDR3 totals 14 residues. CDR1 is SEHNR, CDR2 FQNEAQ, per germline (reference sequence). With V trimmed by 5 bases and J by 4 bases, 3 bases remained unmatched. The CDR3 sequence: CASSRGLAGYEQYF. The DNA of the CDR3 is TGTGCCAGCAGCCGAGGACTAGCGGGATACGAGCAGTACTTC. The whole variable domain, remainder taken from reference TRBV7-9 and TRBJ2-7, is DTGVSQNPRHKITKRGQNVTFRCDPISEHNRLYWYRQTLGQGPEFLTYFQNEAQLEKSRLLSDRFSAERPKGSFSTLEIQRTEQGDSAMYLCASSRGLAGYEQYFGPGTRLTVT.

DNA of the CDR3: TGTGCCAGCTCACCCTTAGAGACGAAAAGATACAATGAGCAGTTCTTC. Translating it yields CASSPLETKRYNEQFF. The V and J genes are TRBV18 and TRBJ2-1; no reliable D call. V was shortened by 3 bases and J by 4 bases, with 16 bases between the two germline ends. Germline CDR1 and CDR2: KGHSH and LQKENI. The CDR3 is made up of 16 amino acids.

This clone has more than one count but fewer than ten. The chain links TRBV5-4 to TRBJ1-2; TRBD1 matches 9 bases. V was clipped by 5 bases and J by 0 bases; unmatched bases: 8. The CDR3 spans 16 residues. Germline V gives CDR1 SGHNT, CDR2 YYREEE (reference sequence). DNA of the CDR3: TGTGCCAGCAGTATAGGACAGGGGAGAGCTAACTATGGCTACACCTTC. It encodes CASSIGQGRANYGYTF.

This chain uses TRBV25-1 with TRBJ2-1; 9 bases match TRBD1. The CDR3 covers 17 residues. Trimming at V came to 3 bases and at J to 1 base, leaving 7 bases not matched to a gene. The germline CDR1 and CDR2 sequences are MGHDK and SYGVNS. CDR3 nucleotides: TGTGCCAGCAGTGATCCCCGGGACAGGGATTCCTACAATGAGCAGTTCTTC. It encodes CASSDPRDRDSYNEQFF.

V usage is TRBV4-1 and J usage is TRBJ1-2, with TRBD1 as a possible D gene (6 bases). Trimming shortened V by 4 bases and J by 1 base, and 10 bases separated the two germline ends. The CDR3 sequence is 14 residues long. In germline, CDR1 is MGHRA, CDR2 YSYEKL. CDR3 sequence (DNA): TGCGCCAGCAGCCTCAGACAGGATAACTATGGCTACACCTTC. Its protein is CASSLRQDNYGYTF.

The rearrangement joins TRBV6-5 to TRBJ2-7; 8 bases map to TRBD2. Trimming took 2 bases from V and 5 from J; bases not matched to a gene: 5. Germline loops: CDR1 MNHEY, CDR2 SVGAGI. The CDR3 loop spans 14 amino acids. CDR3 nucleotide sequence: TGTGCCAGCAGTTACCGGGGGGGAGGGGACGAGCAGTACTTC. It yields the protein CASSYRGGGDEQYF.